The 2 T cell receptor beta chains given below trace back to one sample, sequenced in a study of Graves' ophthalmopathy and Graves' hyperthyroidism. Amplification of the TCR beta CDR3 regions used RNA transcripts (as template). First-round RT-PCR used HTBI primers; second-round multiplex PCR followed. TCRdb processed the multiplex PCR reads anew with MiXCR; each CDR3 protein has one entry. This table holds approximately 410,000 distinct CDR3 sequences, roughly 14% found once. The specimen was peripheral blood. Source of these receptors: a woman between 18 and 30 years old with stable Graves' hyperthyroidism.

This clonotype was picked up many times. The V and J genes are TRBV19 and TRBJ1-1; 7 bases fit TRBD1. In germline, CDR1 is LNHDA, CDR2 SQIVND (reference sequence). The CDR3 covers 14 residues. V lost 5 bases, J lost 4 bases, and 7 bases stayed unmatched. CDR3 in amino acids: CASSVQGRGTEAFF. In nucleotides, the CDR3 is TGTGCCAGTAGTGTACAGGGGAGGGGCACTGAAGCTTTCTTT.

At least ten counts were recorded for this clonotype. The chain couples TRBV6-1 to TRBJ1-2; 7 nucleotides align to TRBD1. Germline lookup yields CDR1 MNHNS and CDR2 SASEGT. V shed 0 bases, J shed 7 bases, and the junction held 11 bases outside the gene matches. This CDR3 contains 16 residues. Written as DNA, the CDR3 is TGTGCCAGCAGTGAAGCTCCGGACAGGATGAAAGGTGGCTACACCTTC. Its protein product is CASSEAPDRMKGGYTF.